These 10 T cell receptor beta chains originate from one sample sequenced in a study of blood T cell repertoires in COVID-19. Here immunoSEQ multiplex PCR was the method, and the copy in TCRdb shows in-frame clones only, minus some. The data hold fewer than 400,000 clones, with about 87% observed a single time. Sequenced sample: PBMCs or T cells enriched from blood (not recorded which). The source of these receptors is a woman aged 45-59 years who had recovered from COVID-19.

This chain connects TRBV5-6 to TRBJ1-1; D perhaps matches TRBD1 (6 bases). Between the trimmed V and J ends, which lost 3 bases and 5 bases, there was a span of 11 bases. This CDR3 region has 13 residues. The germline V gene has CDR1 SGHDT and CDR2 YYEEEE. Written as DNA, the CDR3 is TGTGCCAGCAGCTGGGGGCGCGGGACTGAAGCTTTCTTT. Translating gives CASSWGRGTEAFF.

This chain uses TRBV28 with TRBJ2-2; 7 nucleotides agree with TRBD1. This CDR3 is 15 amino acids long. After removal of 7 bases from V and 6 bases from J, the junction contained 11 bases not matched to a gene. Germline V gene sequence: CDR1 MDHEN, CDR2 SYDVKM. The CDR3 loop reads CASKAIGTAAGELFF. In nucleotides, the CDR3 is TGTGCCAGCAAAGCGATTGGGACAGCGGCCGGGGAGCTGTTTTTT.

V and J are TRBV5-1 and TRBJ1-1; TRBD1 agrees at 9 bases. V dropped 4 bases and J dropped 5; count of bases not matched to a gene: 6. CDR1 is SGHRS and CDR2 is YFSETQ in the germline V gene. The CDR3 consists of 14 residues. Here the CDR3 DNA reads TGCGCCAGCAGCACTACAGGGGGCTGGACTGAAGCTTTCTTT. Protein: CASSTTGGWTEAFF.

The V gene is TRBV7-2, the J gene TRBJ2-3, with D possibly TRBD2 on 6 matching bases. The length of the CDR3 is 17 residues. Between the trimmed V and J ends, which lost 4 bases and 0 bases, there was a span of 17 bases. Germline assignment: CDR1 SGHTA and CDR2 FQGNSA. CDR3: CASSSTRGGLSTDTQYF. The CDR3 DNA reads as TGTGCCAGCAGCTCCACGAGGGGAGGTCTTAGCACAGATACGCAGTATTTT.

This clone has more than one count but fewer than ten. The rearrangement links TRBV15 to TRBJ1-1, with 8 bases fitting TRBD1. Trimming removed 0 bases from V and 3 bases from J; junction bases left unmatched: 9. CDR3 length: 17 amino acids. CDR1 is LNHNV, CDR2 YYDKDF, per germline (reference sequence). The CDR3 nucleotides read TGTGCCACCAGCAGAGATCGCCTTTTGGGACAGGACACTGAAGCTTTCTTT. Protein product: CATSRDRLLGQDTEAFF.

The chain carries TRBV7-2 and TRBJ2-1; TRBD2 matches at 9 bases. After removal of 5 bases from V and 9 bases from J, the junction contained 11 bases not matched to a gene. The germline V gene encodes CDR1 SGHTA and CDR2 FQGNSA. The CDR3 sequence is 15 residues long. DNA for the CDR3: TGTGCCAGCAGCAACGGCGGGGGGGCCCGAGGTGAGCAGTTCTTC. It yields the protein CASSNGGGARGEQFF.

V is TRBV28 and J is TRBJ1-1; D gene ambiguous. V lost 3 bases to trimming and J lost 2 bases, with 16 bases between them. Per the germline V gene, CDR1 is MDHEN and CDR2 is SYDVKM. The CDR3 contains 16 residues. CDR3 amino acids: CASSFLAPGANTEAFF. CDR3 in DNA: TGTGCCAGCAGTTTTCTCGCTCCGGGTGCAAACACTGAAGCTTTCTTT.

The chain is built from TRBV20-1 and TRBJ1-2; D is unresolved. V was pared by 8 bases and J by 8 bases, with 12 bases between. Germline V CDR1 and CDR2: DFQATT, SNEGSKA (reference sequence). This CDR3 is built from 10 residues. For the CDR3, the DNA is TGCAGTCCCCCTTTAATGGGCTACACCTTC. This encodes CSPPLMGYTF.

This sequence joins TRBV18 and TRBJ2-3, with TRBD1 matching over 7 bases. V shed 3 bases and J 1 base; nucleotides not matched to a gene: 7. This CDR3 region has 16 residues. Germline lookup yields CDR1 KGHSH and CDR2 LQKENI. CDR3 nucleotides: TGTGCCAGCTCACCTGTCAAGGGGGCTGGCACAGATACGCAGTATTTT. Residues: CASSPVKGAGTDTQYF.

J is TRBJ2-2 and V is TRBV24-1, with TRBD1 identical over 9 bases. The CDR3 runs to 15 residues. CDR1 and CDR2 (germline): KGHDR, SFDVKD. V dropped 5 bases and J dropped 4; count of bases not matched to a gene: 4. CDR3 in DNA: TGTGCCACCAGTGGGACAGGGGTCAGCACCGGGGAGCTGTTTTTT. This encodes CATSGTGVSTGELFF.